The clone carrying this T cell receptor beta chain was picked up many times. Its cognate antigen is unknown. The data derive from a study of regulatory T cells in long-lasting Graves disease. The overall study: Newly diagnosed Graves' patients had under 3 months of antithyroid drugs.

Assembly of TCR beta libraries relied on iRepertoire HTBI primers together with Arm-PCR of CDR3 regions. Using its own MiXCR run on the multiplex PCR reads, TCRdb lists one record per CDR3 protein. The repertoire holds 250,000 to 300,000 distinct CDR3 sequences, with 18% as singletons. CDR1 and CDR2 (germline): SGHVS, FQNEAQ. Trimming left V 8 bases short and J 4 bases short, with 14 bases between. The CDR3 extends over 13 amino acids. Whole-study findings and limits: Graves' patients with persistent disease showed TCR diversity lower than patients newly diagnosed. Persistent patients shared more public clonotypes (approximately 2,900) than new patients (about 960).

The time point denotes: newly diagnosed GD, antithyroid drugs for less than 3 months. Preparation of the TCR library used RNA extracted from PBMCs. The data were also submitted as part of a second study, on T cells in Graves' hyperthyroidism and ophthalmopathy. From that second work: In the first-round RT-PCR of the TCR CDR3, the HTBI primer set was used.

This receptor was taken from a woman in her 30s with Graves disease. V and J are TRBV7-8 and TRBJ2-5; a possible D gene is TRBD1 (7 bases). The material was peripheral blood mononuclear cells (PBMCs), obtained at new diagnosis, from a patient treated with antithyroid drugs. The CDR3 here is CASSGGRTETQYF. CDR3 nucleotides: TGTGCCAGCTCAGGGGGGAGGACAGAGACCCAGTACTTC.